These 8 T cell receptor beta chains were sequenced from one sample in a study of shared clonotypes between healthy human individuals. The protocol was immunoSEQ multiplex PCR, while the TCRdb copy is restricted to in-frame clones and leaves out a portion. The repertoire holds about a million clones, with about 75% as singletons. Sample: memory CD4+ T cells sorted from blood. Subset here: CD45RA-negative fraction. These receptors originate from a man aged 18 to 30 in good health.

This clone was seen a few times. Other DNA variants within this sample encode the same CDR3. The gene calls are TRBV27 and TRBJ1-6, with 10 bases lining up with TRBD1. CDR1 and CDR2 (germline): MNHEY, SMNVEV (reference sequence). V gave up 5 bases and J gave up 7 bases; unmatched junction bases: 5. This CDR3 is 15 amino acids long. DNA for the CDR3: TGTGCCAGCAGTCCGACGGACAGGGGGAATTCACCCCTCCACTTT. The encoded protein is CASSPTDRGNSPLHF.

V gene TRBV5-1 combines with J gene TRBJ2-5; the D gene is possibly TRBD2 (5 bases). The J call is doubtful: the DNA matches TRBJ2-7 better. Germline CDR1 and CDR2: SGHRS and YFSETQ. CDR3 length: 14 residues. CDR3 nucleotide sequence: TGCGCCAGCAGCCCGGGAACAAAAACCTACGAGCAGTACTTC. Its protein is CASSPGTKTYEQYF.

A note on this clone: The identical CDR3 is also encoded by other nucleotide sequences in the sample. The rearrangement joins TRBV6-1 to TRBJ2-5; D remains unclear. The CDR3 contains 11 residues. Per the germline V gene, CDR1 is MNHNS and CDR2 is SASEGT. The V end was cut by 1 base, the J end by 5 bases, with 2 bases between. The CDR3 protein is CASSEGETQYF. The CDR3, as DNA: TGTGCCAGCAGTGAAGGGGAGACCCAGTACTTC.

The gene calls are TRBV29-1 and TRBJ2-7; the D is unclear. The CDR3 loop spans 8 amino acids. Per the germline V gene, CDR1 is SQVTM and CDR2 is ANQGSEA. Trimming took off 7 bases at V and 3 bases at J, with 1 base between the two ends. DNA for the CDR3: TGCAGCGGCTACGAGCAGTACTTC. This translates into CSGYEQYF.

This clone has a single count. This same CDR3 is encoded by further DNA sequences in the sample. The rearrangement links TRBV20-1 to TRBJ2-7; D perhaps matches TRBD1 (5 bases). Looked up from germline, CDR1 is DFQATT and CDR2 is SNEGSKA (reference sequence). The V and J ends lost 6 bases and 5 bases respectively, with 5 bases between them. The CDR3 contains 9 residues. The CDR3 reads CSAGDEQYF. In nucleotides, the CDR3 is TGCAGTGCAGGGGACGAGCAGTACTTC.

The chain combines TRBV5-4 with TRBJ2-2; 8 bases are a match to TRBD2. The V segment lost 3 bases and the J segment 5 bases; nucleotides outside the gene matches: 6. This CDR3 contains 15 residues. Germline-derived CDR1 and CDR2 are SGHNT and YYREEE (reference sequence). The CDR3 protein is CASSSGTSKTGELFF. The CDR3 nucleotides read TGTGCCAGCAGCTCGGGGACTAGTAAGACCGGGGAGCTGTTTTTT.

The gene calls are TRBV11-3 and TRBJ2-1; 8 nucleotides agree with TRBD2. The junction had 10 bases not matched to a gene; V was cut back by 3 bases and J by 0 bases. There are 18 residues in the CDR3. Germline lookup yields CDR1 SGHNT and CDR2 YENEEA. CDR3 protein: CASSFAGGGGGSYNEQFF. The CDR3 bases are TGTGCCAGCAGCTTTGCGGGAGGAGGAGGGGGCTCCTACAATGAGCAGTTCTTC.

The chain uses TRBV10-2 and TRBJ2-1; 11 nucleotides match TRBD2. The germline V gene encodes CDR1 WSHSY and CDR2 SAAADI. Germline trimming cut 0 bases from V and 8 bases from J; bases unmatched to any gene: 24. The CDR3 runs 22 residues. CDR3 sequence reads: CASSESGGILAGVIGEGDEQFF. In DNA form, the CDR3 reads TGCGCCAGCAGTGAGTCGGGGGGCATACTAGCGGGAGTCATAGGCGAAGGCGATGAGCAGTTCTTC.